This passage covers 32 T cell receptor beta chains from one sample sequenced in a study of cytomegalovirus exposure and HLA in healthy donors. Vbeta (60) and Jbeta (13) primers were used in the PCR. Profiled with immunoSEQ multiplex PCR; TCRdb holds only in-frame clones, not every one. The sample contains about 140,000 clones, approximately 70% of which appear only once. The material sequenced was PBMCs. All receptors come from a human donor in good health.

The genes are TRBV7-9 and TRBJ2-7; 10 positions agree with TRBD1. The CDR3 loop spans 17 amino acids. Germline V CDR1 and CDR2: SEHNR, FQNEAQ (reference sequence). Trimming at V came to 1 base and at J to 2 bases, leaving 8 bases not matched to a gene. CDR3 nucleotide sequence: TGTGCCAGCAGCTTAGAGTGGGGACAGGGGCTCCCCTACGAGCAGTACTTC. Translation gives CASSLEWGQGLPYEQYF.

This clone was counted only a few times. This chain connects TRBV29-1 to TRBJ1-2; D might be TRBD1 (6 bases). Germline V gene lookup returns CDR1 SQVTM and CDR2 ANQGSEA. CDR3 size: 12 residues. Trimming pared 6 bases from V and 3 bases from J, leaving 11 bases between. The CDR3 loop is CSVGAGDYGYTF. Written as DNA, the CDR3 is TGCAGCGTGGGGGCAGGGGACTATGGCTACACCTTC.

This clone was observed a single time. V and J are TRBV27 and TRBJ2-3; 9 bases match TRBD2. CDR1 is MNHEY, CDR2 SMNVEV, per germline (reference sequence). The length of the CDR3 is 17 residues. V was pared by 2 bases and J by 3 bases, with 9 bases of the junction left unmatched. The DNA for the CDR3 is TGTGCCAGCAGTTTACGGGTAGCGGGAGTGTTTACAGATACGCAGTATTTT. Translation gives CASSLRVAGVFTDTQYF.

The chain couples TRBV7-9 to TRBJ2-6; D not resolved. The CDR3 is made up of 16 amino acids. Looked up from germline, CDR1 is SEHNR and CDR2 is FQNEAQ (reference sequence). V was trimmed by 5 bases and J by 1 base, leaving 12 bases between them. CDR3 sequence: CASSAPRISGANVLTF. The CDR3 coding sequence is TGTGCCAGCAGCGCACCCAGGATTTCTGGGGCCAACGTCCTGACTTTC. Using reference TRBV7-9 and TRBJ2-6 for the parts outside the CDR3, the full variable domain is DTGVSQNPRHKITKRGQNVTFRCDPISEHNRLYWYRQTLGQGPEFLTYFQNEAQLEKSRLLSDRFSAERPKGSFSTLEIQRTEQGDSAMYLCASSAPRISGANVLTFGAGSRLTVL.

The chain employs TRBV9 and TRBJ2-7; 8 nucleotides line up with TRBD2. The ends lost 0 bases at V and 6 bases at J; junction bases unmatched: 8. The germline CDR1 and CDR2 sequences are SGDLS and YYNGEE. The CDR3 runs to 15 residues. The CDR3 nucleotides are TGTGCCAGCAGCGTAGATGGGACTAGTCAGGGCGAGCAGTACTTC. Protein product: CASSVDGTSQGEQYF.

CDR3: CASSVEALRGANVLTF. The CDR3 DNA reads as TGTGCCAGCAGCGTAGAGGCCCTGAGGGGGGCCAACGTCCTGACTTTC. This rearrangement joins TRBV9 to TRBJ2-6; D not certain. This CDR3 has 16 amino acids. V gave up 0 bases and J gave up 4 bases, with 11 bases separating them. The germline V gene encodes CDR1 SGDLS and CDR2 YYNGEE.

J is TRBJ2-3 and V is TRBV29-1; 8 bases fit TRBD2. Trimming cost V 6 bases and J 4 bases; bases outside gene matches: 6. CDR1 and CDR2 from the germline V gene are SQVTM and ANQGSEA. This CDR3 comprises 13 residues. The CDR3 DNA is TGCAGCGTCCCCGGGACTAGTCCAGATACGCAGTATTTT. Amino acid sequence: CSVPGTSPDTQYF.

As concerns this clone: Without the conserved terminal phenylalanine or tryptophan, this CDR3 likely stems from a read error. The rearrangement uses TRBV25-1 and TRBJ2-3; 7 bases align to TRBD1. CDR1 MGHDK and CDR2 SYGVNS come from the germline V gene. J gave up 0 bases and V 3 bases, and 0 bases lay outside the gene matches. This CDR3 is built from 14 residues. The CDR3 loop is CASSDRGSTDTQYS. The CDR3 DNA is TGTGCCAGCAGTGACAGGGGGAGCACAGATACGCAGTATTCT.

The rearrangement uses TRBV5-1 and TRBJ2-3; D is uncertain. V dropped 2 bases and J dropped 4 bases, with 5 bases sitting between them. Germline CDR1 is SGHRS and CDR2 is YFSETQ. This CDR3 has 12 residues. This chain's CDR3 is CASSFGSDTQYF. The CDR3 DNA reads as TGCGCCAGCAGCTTCGGGTCAGATACGCAGTATTTT.

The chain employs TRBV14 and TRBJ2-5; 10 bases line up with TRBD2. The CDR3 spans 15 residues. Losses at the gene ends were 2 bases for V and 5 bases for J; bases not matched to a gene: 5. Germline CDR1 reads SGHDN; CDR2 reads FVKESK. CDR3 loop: CASSQLAGVIETQYF. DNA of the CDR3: TGTGCCAGCAGCCAACTAGCGGGAGTAATCGAGACCCAGTACTTC.

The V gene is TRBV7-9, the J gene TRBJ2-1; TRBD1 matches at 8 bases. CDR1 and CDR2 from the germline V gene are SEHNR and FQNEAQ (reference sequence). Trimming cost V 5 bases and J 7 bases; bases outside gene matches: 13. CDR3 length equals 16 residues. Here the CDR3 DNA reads TGTGCCAGCAGCCCCGGGACAGGTGTAGGGGGTAATGAGCAGTTCTTC. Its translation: CASSPGTGVGGNEQFF.

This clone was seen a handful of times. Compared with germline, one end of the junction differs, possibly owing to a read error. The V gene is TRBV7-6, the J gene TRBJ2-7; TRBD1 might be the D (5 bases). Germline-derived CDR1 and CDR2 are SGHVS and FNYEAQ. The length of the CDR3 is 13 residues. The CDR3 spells CASSLQGSNEQYF. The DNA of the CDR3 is TGTGCCAGCAGCTTACAGGGCTCCAACGAGCAGTACTTC.

The CDR3 DNA reads TGTGCCTGGGCCCGGGACAGGGTGGGGTACACCTTC. Translating gives CAWARDRVGYTF. This sequence joins TRBV30 and TRBJ1-2; 9 bases map to TRBD1. Germline assignment: CDR1 GTSNPN and CDR2 SVGIG (reference sequence). J was trimmed by 11 bases and V by 5 bases; bases with no gene match: 9. The CDR3 has 12 residues.

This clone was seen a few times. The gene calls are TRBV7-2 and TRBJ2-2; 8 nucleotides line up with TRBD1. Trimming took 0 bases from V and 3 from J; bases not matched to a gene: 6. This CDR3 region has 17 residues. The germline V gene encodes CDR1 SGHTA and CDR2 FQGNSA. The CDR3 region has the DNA TGTGCCAGCAGCTTAGCCCCCCAGGGGGCCTACACCGGGGAGCTGTTTTTT. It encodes CASSLAPQGAYTGELFF.

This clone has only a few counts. The CDR3 DNA reads as TGTGCCAGCAGCTCACTAGCGGGAGATATATTAGAGCAGTACTTC. This sequence encodes CASSSLAGDILEQYF. The rearrangement joins TRBV11-2 to TRBJ2-7; 11 bases align to TRBD2. V shed 4 bases, J shed 7 bases, and the junction held 9 bases outside the gene matches. Germline values: CDR1 SGHAT, CDR2 FQNNGV. CDR3 length: 15 amino acids.

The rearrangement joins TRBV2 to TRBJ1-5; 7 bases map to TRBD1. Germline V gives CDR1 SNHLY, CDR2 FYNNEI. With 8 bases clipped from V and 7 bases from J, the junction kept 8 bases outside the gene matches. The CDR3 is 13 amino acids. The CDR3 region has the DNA TGTGCCAGCTGTAAGACAGGGTCGCAGCCCCAGCATTTT. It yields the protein CASCKTGSQPQHF.

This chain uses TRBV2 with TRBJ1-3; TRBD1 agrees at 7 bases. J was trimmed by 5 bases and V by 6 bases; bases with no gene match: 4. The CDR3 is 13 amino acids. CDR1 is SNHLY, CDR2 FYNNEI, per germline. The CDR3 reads CASSTGQRNTIYF. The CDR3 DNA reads TGTGCCAGCAGCACGGGACAGCGAAACACCATATATTTT.

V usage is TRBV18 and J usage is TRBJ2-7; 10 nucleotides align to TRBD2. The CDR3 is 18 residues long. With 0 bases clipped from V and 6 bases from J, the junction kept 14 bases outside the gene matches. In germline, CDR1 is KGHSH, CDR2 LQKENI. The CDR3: CASSPPFIRTQREGEQYF. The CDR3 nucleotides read TGTGCCAGCTCACCACCGTTTATCAGGACGCAGCGGGAGGGCGAGCAGTACTTC.

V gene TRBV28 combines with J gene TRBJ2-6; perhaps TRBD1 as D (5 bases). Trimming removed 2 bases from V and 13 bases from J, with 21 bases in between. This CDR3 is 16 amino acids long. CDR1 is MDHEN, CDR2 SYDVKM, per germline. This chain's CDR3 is CASSLGKGIGRWVLTF. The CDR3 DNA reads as TGTGCCAGCAGTTTAGGAAAGGGGATTGGCCGGTGGGTCCTGACTTTC.

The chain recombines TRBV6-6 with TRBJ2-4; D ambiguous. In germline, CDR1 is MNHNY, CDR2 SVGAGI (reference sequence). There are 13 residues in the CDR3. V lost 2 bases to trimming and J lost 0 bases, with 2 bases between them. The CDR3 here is CASSYLAKNIQYF. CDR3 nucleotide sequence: TGTGCCAGCAGTTACCTAGCCAAAAACATTCAGTACTTC.

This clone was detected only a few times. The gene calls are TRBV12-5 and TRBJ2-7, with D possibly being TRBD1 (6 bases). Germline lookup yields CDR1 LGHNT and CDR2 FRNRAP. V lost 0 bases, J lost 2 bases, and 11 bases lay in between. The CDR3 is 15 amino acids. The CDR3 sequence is CASGLVVDRTYEQYF. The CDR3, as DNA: TGTGCTAGTGGTTTGGTTGTCGACAGGACCTACGAGCAGTACTTC.

CDR3 sequence: CASSTSGSYNEQFF. CDR3 in DNA: TGTGCCAGCTCGACTAGCGGGAGCTACAATGAGCAGTTCTTC. This chain connects TRBV18 to TRBJ2-1; 12 nucleotides align to TRBD2. Germline CDR1 reads KGHSH; CDR2 reads LQKENI. The CDR3 runs 14 residues. Trimming removed 6 bases from V and 3 bases from J; junction bases left unmatched: 0.

The CDR3 here is CASSPLREQGANEKLFF. The CDR3 DNA reads as TGTGCCAGCTCACCTCTCCGGGAACAGGGGGCTAATGAAAAACTGTTTTTT. V is TRBV18 and J is TRBJ1-4; TRBD1 aligns across 8 bases. Trimming took 3 bases from V and 3 from J; bases not matched to a gene: 9. Germline CDR1 reads KGHSH; CDR2 reads LQKENI. The CDR3 extends over 17 amino acids.

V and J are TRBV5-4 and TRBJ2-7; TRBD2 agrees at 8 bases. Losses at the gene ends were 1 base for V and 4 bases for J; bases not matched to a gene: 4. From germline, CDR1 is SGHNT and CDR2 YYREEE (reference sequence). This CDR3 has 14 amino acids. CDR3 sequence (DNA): TGTGCCAGCAGCTTGTACGCGGGAGGTTACGAGCAGTACTTC. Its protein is CASSLYAGGYEQYF.

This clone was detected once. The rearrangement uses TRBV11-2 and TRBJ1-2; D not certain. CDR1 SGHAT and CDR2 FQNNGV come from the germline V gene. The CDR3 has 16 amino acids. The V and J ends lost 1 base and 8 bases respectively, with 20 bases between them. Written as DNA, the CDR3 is TGTGCCAGCAGCTTAGTGGGCGGCGGGCTCCTTACCGGCTACACCTTC. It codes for CASSLVGGGLLTGYTF.

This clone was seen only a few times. CDR3 protein: CASSPTGDGYTF. The DNA of the CDR3 is TGCGCCAGCAGCCCAACAGGGGACGGCTACACCTTC. This chain uses TRBV5-1 with TRBJ1-2, with TRBD1 identical over 7 bases. Germline loops: CDR1 SGHRS, CDR2 YFSETQ. The CDR3 is 12 amino acids. Trimming took 4 bases from V and 8 from J; bases not matched to a gene: 5.

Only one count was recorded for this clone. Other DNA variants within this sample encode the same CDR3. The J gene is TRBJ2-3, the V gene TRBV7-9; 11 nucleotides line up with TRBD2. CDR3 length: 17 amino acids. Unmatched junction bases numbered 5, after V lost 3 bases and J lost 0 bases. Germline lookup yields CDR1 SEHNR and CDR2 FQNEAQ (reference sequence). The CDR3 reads CASSFRTSGSSTDTQYF. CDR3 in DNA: TGTGCCAGCAGCTTCCGGACTAGCGGGTCTAGCACAGATACGCAGTATTTT. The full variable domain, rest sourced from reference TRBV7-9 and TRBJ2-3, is DTGVSQNPRHKITKRGQNVTFRCDPISEHNRLYWYRQTLGQGPEFLTYFQNEAQLEKSRLLSDRFSAERPKGSFSTLEIQRTEQGDSAMYLCASSFRTSGSSTDTQYFGPGTRLTVL.

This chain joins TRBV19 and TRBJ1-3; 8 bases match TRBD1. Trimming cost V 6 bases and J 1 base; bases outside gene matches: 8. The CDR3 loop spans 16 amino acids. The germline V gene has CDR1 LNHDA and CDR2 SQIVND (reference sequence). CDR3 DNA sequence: TGTGCCAGTAGCGAACCCAGGGGGCAATCTGGAAACACCATATATTTT. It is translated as CASSEPRGQSGNTIYF.

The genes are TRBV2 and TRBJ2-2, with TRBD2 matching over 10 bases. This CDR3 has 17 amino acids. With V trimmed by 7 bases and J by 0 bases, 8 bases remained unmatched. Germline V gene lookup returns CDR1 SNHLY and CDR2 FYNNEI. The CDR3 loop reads CASTLSGLAANTGELFF. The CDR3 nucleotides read TGTGCCAGCACCCTCTCTGGACTAGCGGCGAACACCGGGGAGCTGTTTTTT.

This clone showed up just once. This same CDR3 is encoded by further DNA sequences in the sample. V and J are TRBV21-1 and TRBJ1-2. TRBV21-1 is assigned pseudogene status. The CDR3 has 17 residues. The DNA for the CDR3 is TGTGCCAGCAGCAATCCGTACGTTATAACTCCGAGCTATGGCTACACCTTC. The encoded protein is CASSNPYVITPSYGYTF.

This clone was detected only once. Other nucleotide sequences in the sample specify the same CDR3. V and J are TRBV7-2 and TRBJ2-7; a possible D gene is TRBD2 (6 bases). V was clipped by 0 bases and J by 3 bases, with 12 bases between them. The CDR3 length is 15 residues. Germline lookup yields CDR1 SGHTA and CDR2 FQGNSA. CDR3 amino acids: CASSLASGRDYEQYF. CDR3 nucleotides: TGTGCCAGCAGCTTAGCTAGCGGAAGGGACTACGAGCAGTACTTC.

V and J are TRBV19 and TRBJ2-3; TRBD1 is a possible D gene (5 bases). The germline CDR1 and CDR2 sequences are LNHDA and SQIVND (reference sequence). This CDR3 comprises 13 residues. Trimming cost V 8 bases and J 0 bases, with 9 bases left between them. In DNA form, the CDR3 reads TGTGCCAGTGCACAGGCTAGCACAGATACGCAGTATTTT. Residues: CASAQASTDTQYF.